This T cell receptor beta chain was observed in a study of blood T cell repertoires in COVID-19. At the level of the study: The samples span acute and convalescent COVID-19 from the United States, Italy and Spain. In each case, the material was cDNA or gDNA derived from T cells, B-cell-depleted T cells, or PBMCs.

In the original analysis: Reference gene primer amplification gave estimated nucleated cell counts. This table comes from immunoSEQ multiplex PCR, and its TCRdb copy is limited to in-frame clones, with some not included. V, J and clone size were drawn from that table, and D and trimming were deduced from the DNA. Here the sample spans 84,000 or so clones, over 60% being singletons. This CDR3 comprises 15 residues. Germline V gene data show CDR1 as KGHDR and CDR2 as SFDVKD. Trimming shortened V by 6 bases and J by 3 bases, and 17 bases separated the two germline ends. The source is a human donor in a cohort sampled during active COVID-19. Sequenced input: peripheral blood. The chain uses TRBV24-1 and TRBJ2-7; D may be TRBD1 (6 bases). CDR3 in DNA: TGTGCCACCAGTTTGGGGGACACGAATAACTACGAGCAGTACTTC. Protein sequence: CATSLGDTNNYEQYF.